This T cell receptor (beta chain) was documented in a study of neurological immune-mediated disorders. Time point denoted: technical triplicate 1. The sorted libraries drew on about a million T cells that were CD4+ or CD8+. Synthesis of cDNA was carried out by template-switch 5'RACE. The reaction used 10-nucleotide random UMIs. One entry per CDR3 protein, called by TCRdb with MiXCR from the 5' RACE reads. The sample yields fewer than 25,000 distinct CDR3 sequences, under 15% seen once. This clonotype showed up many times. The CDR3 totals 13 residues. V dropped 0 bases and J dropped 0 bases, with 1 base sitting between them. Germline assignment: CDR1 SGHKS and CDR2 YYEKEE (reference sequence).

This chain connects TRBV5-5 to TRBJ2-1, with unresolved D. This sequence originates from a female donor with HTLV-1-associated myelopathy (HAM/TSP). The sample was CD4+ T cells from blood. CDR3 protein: CASSLGSYNEQFF. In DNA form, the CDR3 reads TGTGCCAGCAGCTTGGGCTCCTACAATGAGCAGTTCTTC.